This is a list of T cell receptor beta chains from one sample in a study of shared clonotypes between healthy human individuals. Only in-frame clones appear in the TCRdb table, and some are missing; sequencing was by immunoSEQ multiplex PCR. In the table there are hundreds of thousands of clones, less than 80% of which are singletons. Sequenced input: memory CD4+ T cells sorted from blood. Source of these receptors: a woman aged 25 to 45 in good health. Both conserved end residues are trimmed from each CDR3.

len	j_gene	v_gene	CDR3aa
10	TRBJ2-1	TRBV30	AWSLDGWSQF
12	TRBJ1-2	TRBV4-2	ASSLTPGTGGYT
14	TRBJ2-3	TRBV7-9	ASSPAGSGSTDTQY
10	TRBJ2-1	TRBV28	ASSLFLNEQF
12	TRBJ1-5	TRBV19	ASTRTELLKPQH
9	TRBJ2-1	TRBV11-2	ASSFIDEQF
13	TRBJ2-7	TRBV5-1	ASSLVAGSSYEQY
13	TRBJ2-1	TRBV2	ASSLDRTVYNEQF
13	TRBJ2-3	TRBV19	ASSMTRQGGDTQY
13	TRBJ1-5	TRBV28	ASSGADRSNQPQH
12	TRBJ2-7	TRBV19	ASSINSLAYEQY
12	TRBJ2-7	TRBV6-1	ASRPAGNSYEQY
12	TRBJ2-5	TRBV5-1	ASSSEPGQETQY
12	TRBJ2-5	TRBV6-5	ASSYGAYQETQY
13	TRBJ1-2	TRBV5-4	ASSPDLGGTGGYT
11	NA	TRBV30	AWSLDNSYEQY
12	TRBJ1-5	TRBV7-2	ASSLEGGNQPQH
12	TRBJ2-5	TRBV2	ASSDWRELDYQY
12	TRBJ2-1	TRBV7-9	ASSPGTGLFEQF
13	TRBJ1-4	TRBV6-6	ASSPHSLTNEKLF
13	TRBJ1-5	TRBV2	ASRVEAGPNQPQH
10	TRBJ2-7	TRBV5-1	ASSLSQREQY
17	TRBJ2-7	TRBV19	ASSPSLALTALITYEQY
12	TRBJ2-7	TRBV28	ASSFGTQPVEQY
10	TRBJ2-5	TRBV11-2	ASSFEQETQY
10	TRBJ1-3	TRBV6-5	ATRGSGNTIY
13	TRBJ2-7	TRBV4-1	ASSQAYGVRYEQY
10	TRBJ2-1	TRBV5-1	ASSEGVNEQF
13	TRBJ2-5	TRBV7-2	ASSLRGASGETQY
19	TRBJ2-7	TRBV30	AWRHQGARFSSGRVVYEQY
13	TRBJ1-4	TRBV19	ASSIGATTNEKLF
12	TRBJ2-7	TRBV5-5	ASSKMDSAYEQY
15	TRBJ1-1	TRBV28	ASSSSRLGSDMTEAF
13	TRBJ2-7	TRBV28	ASRGAIGSSYEQY
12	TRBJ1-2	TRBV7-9	ASSFRDPNYGYT
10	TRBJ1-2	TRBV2	ASSGHLYGYT
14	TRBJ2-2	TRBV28	ASTLPNGGNTGELF
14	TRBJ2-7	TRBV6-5	ASSYSAELGLYEQY
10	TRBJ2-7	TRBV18	ASSPDSYEQY
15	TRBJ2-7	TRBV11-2	ASSSGLAGYSSYEQY
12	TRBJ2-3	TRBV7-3	ASSGTSGRDTQY
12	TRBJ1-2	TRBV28	ASSLGTGRVGYT